The T cell receptor (beta chain) under discussion was sequenced for a study of T cell responses to AZD1222 COVID-19 vaccine. This CDR3 region has 15 residues. The junction had 6 bases not matched to a gene; V was cut back by 1 base and J by 4 bases. The germline gives CDR1 WSHSY, CDR2 SAAADI. Turning to this clone: Antigen specificity is unknown.

The study's findings and limits: Repertoire samples came only from after the peak T cell response. The span of vaccine-associated CD4 TCRs extended across spike, with dominance at 160-218 and 743-854. Spike-specific TCR breadth and depth grew following two AZD1222 doses.

Using immunoSEQ multiplex PCR, the repertoire was profiled, and TCRdb retains in-frame clones only, with some absent. The table records 55,000 to 70,000 clones, 89% of them present only once. The J gene is TRBJ2-5, the V gene TRBV10-2; TRBD2 agrees at 7 bases. Material: peripheral blood, obtained 28 days after the second AZD1222 dose. The source of this sequence is an adult who received the AZD1222 COVID-19 vaccine. The CDR3 region is CASSEFSGVTETQYF. The CDR3 DNA follows: TGCGCCAGCAGTGAGTTCAGCGGGGTGACAGAGACCCAGTACTTC.